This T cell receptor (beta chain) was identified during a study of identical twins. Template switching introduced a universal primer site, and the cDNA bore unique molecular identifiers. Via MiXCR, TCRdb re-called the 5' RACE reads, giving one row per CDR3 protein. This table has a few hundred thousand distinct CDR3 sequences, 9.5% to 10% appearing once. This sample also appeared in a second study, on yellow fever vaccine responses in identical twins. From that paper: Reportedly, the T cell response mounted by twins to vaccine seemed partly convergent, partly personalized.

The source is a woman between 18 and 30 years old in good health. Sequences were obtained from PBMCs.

The CDR3 is CATETDTDTQYF. CDR3 nucleotide sequence: TGTGCCACTGAGACAGACACAGATACGCAGTATTTT. The chain uses TRBV2 and TRBJ2-3; the D gene is possibly TRBD1 (5 bases). The CDR3 runs to 12 residues. Germline V CDR1 and CDR2: SNHLY, FYNNEI. Trimming took 10 bases from V and 2 from J, leaving 10 bases between them.